The rows below give T cell receptor beta chains drawn from one sample of a study of cytomegalovirus exposure and HLA in healthy donors. Libraries were prepared by immunoSEQ multiplex PCR; TCRdb keeps only in-frame clonotypes and omits some of them. The sample lists about 170,000 clones, around 73% occurring once. Input material: PBMCs. All receptors derive from a woman aged 18-35 years in good health and CMV-seropositive. Both conserved end residues are part of each CDR3. A D gene is named only where the DNA matches it firmly. A row's size may be missing; if present it is once, few, many or a size class.

>-|TRBJ2-7|TRBV7-2|-
TGTGCCAGCAGCTTGAGCCGCTACGAGCAGTACTTC
CASSLSRYEQYF
>-|TRBJ2-3|TRBV29-1|-
TGCAGCGTTGAAACACCGGGCGGGGCCCCGGTAGATACGCAGTATTTT
CSVETPGGAPVDTQYF
>TRBD1|TRBJ2-7|TRBV2|-
TGTGCCAGCGATGGGACAGATACTTACGAGCAGTACTTC
CASDGTDTYEQYF
>-|TRBJ1-1|TRBV7-2|-
TGTGCCAGCAGCTTGTTGTCAGACACTGAAGCTTTCTTT
CASSLLSDTEAFF
>-|TRBJ1-2|TRBV6-5|-
TGTGCCAGCAGTTACTCGCCAGGTGTTAACTATGGCTACACCTTC
CASSYSPGVNYGYTF
>TRBD1|TRBJ2-1|TRBV19|-
TGTGCCAGTAGTATGGGGAATAACAGGGGATACAATGAGCAGTTCTTC
CASSMGNNRGYNEQFF
>TRBD2|TRBJ2-3|TRBV14|few
TGTGCCAGCAGCCAAGGAGTTCATCAGACTAGCGGGGGGAAATGGGATACGCAGTATTTT
CASSQGVHQTSGGKWDTQYF
>-|TRBJ1-1|TRBV30|-
TGTGCCTGGAGTCGAGGTGGCCGGGGGAAGAGGGGCACTGAAGCTTTCTTT
CAWSRGGRGKRGTEAFF
>-|TRBJ1-6|TRBV7-9|-
TGTGCCAGCAGCCAGGGGAATTCACCCCTCCACTTT
CASSQGNSPLHF
>-|TRBJ1-2|TRBV2|-
TGTGCCAGCAGGGCCGAGACAGCCCGGCTCTATGGCTACACCTTC
CASRAETARLYGYTF
>TRBD2|TRBJ2-2|TRBV18|once
TGTGCCAGCTCACCGGCTAGCGGGGGGCAGACCACCGGGGAGCTGTTTTTT
CASSPASGGQTTGELFF
>-|TRBJ2-1|TRBV10-3|-
TGTGCCATCAGGGGGGGTGCTCCAGGCAGGAATGAGCAGTTCTTC
CAIRGGAPGRNEQFF
>TRBD2|TRBJ2-1|TRBV30|-
TGTGCCTGGGCGGGCGGGGGACCCTACAATGAGCAGTTCTTC
CAWAGGGPYNEQFF
>-|TRBJ2-5|TRBV7-2|few
TGTGCCAGCAGTTACCTTCCGGGAGTACAAGAGACCCAGTACTTC
CASSYLPGVQETQYF
>TRBD1|TRBJ2-2|TRBV28|-
TGTGCCAGCGACAGGGGAACCGGGGAGCTGTTTTTT
CASDRGTGELFF
>TRBD1|TRBJ1-6|TRBV7-9|few
TGTTCCAGCAGCCCCCAGAGCCGGGACAGGAGCTCCTATAATTCACCCCTCCACTTT
CSSSPQSRDRSSYNSPLHF
>-|TRBJ2-5|TRBV2|-
TGTGCCAGCAGAAGGACTGCCCAAGAGACCCAGTACTTC
CASRRTAQETQYF
>-|TRBJ1-4|TRBV27|-
TGTGCCAGCAGTTTTCCCATCGGACGGAGGAATGAAAAACTGTTTTTT
CASSFPIGRRNEKLFF
>-|TRBJ2-2|TRBV30|-
TGTGCCTGGAGTGCCGTCTCGTTGGGGGGAAACACCGGGGAGCTGTTTTTT
CAWSAVSLGGNTGELFF
>TRBD1|TRBJ2-5|TRBV9|-
TGTGCCAGCAGCCGAGGACAGGGGCAAGAGACCCAGTACTTC
CASSRGQGQETQYF
>TRBD1|TRBJ1-4|TRBV5-1|-
TGCGCCAGCAGCTTGGAGGGCAGGGGGGCGGAAAAACTGTTTTTT
CASSLEGRGAEKLFF
>-|TRBJ1-6|TRBV11-2|-
TGTGCCAGCCGAAACATCGGGAGGAGCTCCTATAATTCACCCCTCCACTTT
CASRNIGRSSYNSPLHF
>TRBD1|TRBJ1-1|TRBV6-5|few
TGTGCCAGCAGTTCCGACAGGGGAATCACTGAAGCTTTCTTT
CASSSDRGITEAFF
>TRBD1|TRBJ2-3|TRBV29-1|-
TGCAGCGCTCCGGGTGTGTTTCTCGGGACAGGGAGGCCAGATACGCAGTATTTT
CSAPGVFLGTGRPDTQYF
>-|TRBJ2-6|TRBV5-6|once
TGTGCCAGCAGCTTGGTCCGAGAAATGGGGGCCAACGTCCTGACTTTC
CASSLVREMGANVLTF
>TRBD2|TRBJ2-5|TRBV27|-
TGTGCCAGCAGTTTGGGTAGCGGGGGGCCACAAGAGACCCAGTACTTC
CASSLGSGGPQETQYF
>-|TRBJ1-1|TRBV28|-
TGTGCCAGCAGTCTCAGACAGTTGACTACTGAAGCTTTCTTT
CASSLRQLTTEAFF
>-|TRBJ1-6|TRBV6-6|-
TGTGCCAGTAAACCGAGCTCCTATAATTCACCCCTCCACTTT
CASKPSSYNSPLHF